This entry lists 18 T cell receptor beta chains sequenced from one sample in a study of T cells in Graves' hyperthyroidism and ophthalmopathy. Using RNA transcripts as the source, TCR beta CDR3 regions were amplified. A set of HTBI primers served as the primers for a first-round RT-PCR of the TCR CDR3. TCRdb re-called the multiplex PCR reads with MiXCR, one entry per CDR3 protein. Among some 360,000 distinct CDR3 sequences listed, around 18% were seen once. The sequenced sample was blood. Receptor source: a middle-aged woman with Graves' ophthalmopathy.

In its sample, this clonotype was seen many times. The chain employs TRBV3-1 and TRBJ1-1; D not resolved. The ends were cut back, 1 base at V and 0 bases at J, with 12 bases in the middle. This CDR3 is built from 16 residues. Germline V gene data show CDR1 as LGHDT and CDR2 as YNNKEL (reference sequence). The CDR3 DNA reads as TGTGCCAGCAGCCAAGCGGGTACGGGCGTGAACACTGAAGCTTTCTTT. Protein product: CASSQAGTGVNTEAFF.

This clonotype has at least ten counts. The chain carries TRBV4-2 and TRBJ1-5, with D maybe TRBD1 (6 bases). CDR1 is LGHNA, CDR2 YNFKEQ, per germline. The CDR3 covers 16 residues. V was pared by 1 base and J by 6 bases, with 16 bases between. CDR3 amino acids: CASSQVWGAGRQPQHF. In DNA form, the CDR3 reads TGTGCCAGCAGCCAAGTCTGGGGGGCAGGACGTCAGCCCCAGCATTTT.

Ten or more counts support this clonotype. V and J are TRBV6-1 and TRBJ1-2; a possible D gene is TRBD1 (5 bases). The length of the CDR3 is 13 residues. The germline V gene encodes CDR1 MNHNS and CDR2 SASEGT. With 5 bases removed from V and 5 bases from J, the gap between germline ends came to 12 bases. CDR3 DNA: TGTGCCAGCAGTCGTAGCAGGGAATATGGCTACACCTTC. It is translated as CASSRSREYGYTF.

The chain has TRBV27 and TRBJ1-1; no definite D call. The CDR3 is made up of 14 amino acids. Germline V gene lookup returns CDR1 MNHEY and CDR2 SMNVEV (reference sequence). V was pared by 6 bases and J by 8 bases, with 19 bases between. The CDR3 coding sequence is TGTGCCAGCAGGTTACGGACGGGCAGCTCAGAAGCTTTCTTT. Protein sequence: CASRLRTGSSEAFF.

As to this clonotype: The junction differs from germline at one of its ends, possibly a read error. The gene calls are TRBV12-3 or TRBV12-4 and TRBJ2-7; no definite D call. The CDR3 is 15 amino acids. The CDR3 reads CASSPQVFPSSEQYF. The CDR3 region has the DNA TGTGCCAGCAGTCCTCAGGTATTCCCGTCCTCCGAGCAGTACTTC.

This clonotype was recorded at least ten times. V and J are TRBV28 and TRBJ1-1, with D maybe TRBD1 (6 bases). The CDR3 extends over 15 amino acids. From germline, CDR1 is MDHEN and CDR2 SYDVKM. V was cut by 5 bases and J by 0 bases, with 13 bases left in between. The CDR3 reads CASSGGGSLNTEAFF. Here the CDR3 DNA reads TGTGCCAGCAGTGGGGGCGGCAGCTTGAACACTGAAGCTTTCTTT.

This clonotype appeared many times. The chain couples TRBV6-5 to TRBJ2-2, with D tentatively TRBD2 (6 bases). The CDR3 has 17 amino acids. CDR1 and CDR2 from the germline V gene are MNHEY and SVGAGI. With 2 bases removed from V and 4 bases from J, the gap between germline ends came to 17 bases. The CDR3 is CASSYQLGGLRTGELFF. The CDR3 nucleotides read TGTGCCAGCAGTTACCAGTTGGGAGGTCTACGCACCGGGGAGCTGTTTTTT.

This clonotype showed up many times. The chain combines TRBV7-6 with TRBJ2-2, with 13 bases identical to TRBD2. Trimming at V came to 6 bases and at J to 3 bases, leaving 4 bases not matched to a gene. Germline CDR1 and CDR2: SGHVS and FNYEAQ. The CDR3 has 16 residues. The CDR3 DNA is TGTGCCAGCAGGGCACTAGCGGGAGGGTACACCGGGGAGCTGTTTTTT. This encodes CASRALAGGYTGELFF.

As concerns this clonotype: A clone one base away is much larger, so this may be a read error. The rearrangement uses TRBV6-1 and TRBJ1-5; D remains ambiguous. With 7 bases removed from V and 9 bases from J, the gap between germline ends came to 13 bases. The CDR3 has 12 amino acids. Germline-derived CDR1 and CDR2 are MNHNS and SASEGT. The DNA for the CDR3 is TGTGCCAGCATCCCTTGGGGAAGGCCCCAGCATTTT. It specifies CASIPWGRPQHF.

Many counts were recorded for this clonotype. The V call is TRBV28, the J call TRBJ1-1; D is unclear. This CDR3 is built from 12 residues. V shed 10 bases and J shed 3 bases, with 12 bases lying between them. The V gene's germline CDR1 is MDHEN and CDR2 SYDVKM. As DNA, the CDR3 is TGTGCCACCTCGGACGGGTACACTGAAGCTTTCTTT. The encoded protein is CATSDGYTEAFF.

This clonotype was observed at least ten times. The chain combines TRBV5-1 with TRBJ2-7; TRBD1 or TRBD2 may be the D gene (5 bases each). CDR3 length: 15 residues. CDR1 and CDR2 from the germline V gene are SGHRS and YFSETQ. The ends were cut back, 5 bases at V and 6 bases at J, with 21 bases in the middle. The CDR3 reads CASRLTGTPGSEQYF. The CDR3 bases are TGCGCCAGCAGGCTGACCGGGACCCCCGGTTCCGAGCAGTACTTC.

CDR3 nucleotide sequence: TGCAGTGCTAGAGGGACAGGGGGGACCTGGGAGACCCAGTACTTC. Residues: CSARGTGGTWETQYF. The chain joins TRBV20-1 to TRBJ2-5; 10 positions match TRBD1. This CDR3 is built from 15 residues. The V gene end was trimmed by 1 base and the J gene end by 5 bases; junction bases not matched to a gene: 7. Per the germline V gene, CDR1 is DFQATT and CDR2 is SNEGSKA (reference sequence).

This clonotype was picked up many times. The genes are TRBV5-1 and TRBJ2-7; D is undetermined. Trimming pared 2 bases from V and 2 bases from J, leaving 8 bases between. Germline CDR1 SGHRS, CDR2 YFSETQ. This CDR3 spans 13 amino acids. In DNA, the CDR3 is TGCGCCAGCAGCTTCGGACGGGCCTACGAGCAGTACTTC. It specifies CASSFGRAYEQYF.

The chain employs TRBV27 and TRBJ2-7; TRBD2 aligns across 7 bases. Germline CDR1 reads MNHEY; CDR2 reads SMNVEV (reference sequence). The CDR3 extends over 14 amino acids. V shed 3 bases and J 3 bases; nucleotides not matched to a gene: 5. The CDR3 DNA sequence: TGTGCCAGCAGTTTGGGGGACTACGGCTACGAGCAGTACTTC. Translating it yields CASSLGDYGYEQYF.

This clonotype has ten or more counts. The gene calls are TRBV4-3 and TRBJ2-5; possible D gene TRBD2, 7 bases. CDR1 and CDR2 (germline): LGHNA, YSLEER. V was trimmed by 0 bases and J by 5 bases, leaving 19 bases between them. The CDR3 contains 17 residues. The CDR3, as DNA: TGCGCCAGCAGCCAAGAGTCATACGGGGGGCGCATCGAGACCCAGTACTTC. This encodes CASSQESYGGRIETQYF.

This clonotype was found many times. The CDR3 DNA reads as TGTGCCAGCAGTCCAGAGGGACAGGGGAGGACCTACGAGCAGTACTTC. Its translation is CASSPEGQGRTYEQYF. The chain has TRBV6-1 and TRBJ2-7, with TRBD1 matching over 10 bases. The CDR3 is 16 amino acids. Germline CDR1 reads MNHNS; CDR2 reads SASEGT. The V and J ends lost 5 bases and 2 bases, in that order; junction bases with no gene match: 9.

There are many counts of this clonotype. V usage is TRBV10-1 and J usage is TRBJ2-7, with no clear D. Germline V lookup: CDR1 WNHNN, CDR2 SYGVQD (reference sequence). Trimming cost V 3 bases and J 5 bases, with 8 bases left between them. The length of the CDR3 is 12 residues. CDR3 amino acids: CASSDYKDEQYF. CDR3 nucleotides: TGCGCCAGCAGTGACTATAAGGACGAGCAGTACTTC.

This clonotype has a count of ten or more. The chain combines TRBV5-1 with TRBJ2-1; TRBD2 agrees at 15 bases. Per the germline V gene, CDR1 is SGHRS and CDR2 is YFSETQ. This CDR3 has 18 amino acids. Trimming at V came to 4 bases and at J to 7 bases, leaving 12 bases not matched to a gene. The CDR3 sequence: CASSQGLAGGSSWNEQFF. The CDR3 DNA sequence: TGCGCCAGCAGCCAGGGACTAGCGGGAGGATCGTCGTGGAATGAGCAGTTCTTC.